This T cell receptor (beta chain) derives from a study of shared clonotypes between healthy human individuals. Across the whole study: The plates for each donor numbered three CD4 naive, three CD4 memory, two CD8 naive and one CD8 memory.

General study results and limits: Few donors restricted represented genetic and exposure-history diversity.

The table came from immunoSEQ multiplex PCR; TCRdb's copy has only in-frame clones and leaves some out. This sample yields approximately 620,000 clones, of which around 97% are seen a single time; around 0.058% belongs to the top ten. Germline V lookup: CDR1 LNHDA, CDR2 SQIVND (reference sequence). This CDR3 spans 17 amino acids. The V end was cut by 6 bases, the J end by 1 base, with 18 bases between. On this clone: The target antigen is unknown.

The sequencing sample was made of naive CD4+ T cells sorted from blood. Regarding subset: CD45RA+ positively selected. The receptor was derived from a woman aged 25 to 39 in good health. The chain has TRBV19 and TRBJ2-2, with a possible D match to TRBD2 (6 bases). The CDR3 protein is CASRFLASSLNTGELFF. CDR3 bases: TGTGCCAGTAGGTTTCTAGCGTCGAGCTTGAACACCGGGGAGCTGTTTTTT.